A single sample is the source of the 5 T cell receptor beta chains below, sequenced in a study of blood T cells in healthy people across ages. Together with a sample-barcoded 5' primer, a J-beta primer mix was included in a second PCR lasting about 6 to 11 cycles. TCRdb called the 5' RACE reads again in MiXCR, with one record for every CDR3 protein. The data show about 670,000 distinct CDR3 sequences, around 41% seen once. Input material: blood. Receptors originate from a man older than 75 in good health.

On this clonotype itself: The junction and the germline gene differ at one end; a read error may be behind it. The J gene is TRBJ1-5, the V gene TRBV12-3 or TRBV12-4; D call uncertain. CDR3 size: 14 residues. CDR3 sequence (DNA): TGTGCCAGCAGTGTAGCAGGCGGGAGTCAGCCCCAGCATTTT. This gives the protein CASSVAGGSQPQHF.

This clonotype was observed once. The chain is built from TRBV2 and TRBJ1-1, with 9 bases fitting TRBD1. This CDR3 comprises 13 residues. The germline gives CDR1 SNHLY, CDR2 FYNNEI. With V trimmed by 6 bases and J by 4 bases, 3 bases remained unmatched. The CDR3 protein is CASRLDRGTEAFF. As DNA, the CDR3 is TGTGCCAGCAGGTTGGACAGGGGCACTGAAGCTTTCTTT.

The chain uses TRBV20-1 and TRBJ2-5, with a possible D match to TRBD2 (6 bases). Germline V gene data show CDR1 as DFQATT and CDR2 as SNEGSKA (reference sequence). V was trimmed by 2 bases and J by 3 bases, leaving 10 bases between them. The CDR3 is 13 residues long. CDR3 nucleotide sequence: TGCAGTGCTAGATGGAGGGAGGAAGAGACCCAGTACTTC. It is translated as CSARWREEETQYF.

The gene calls are TRBV7-2 and TRBJ2-5; 7 bases agree with TRBD1. The J call could be wrong; TRBJ2-7 is a better fit for the DNA end. The CDR3 is made up of 13 amino acids. Germline-derived CDR1 and CDR2 are SGHTA and FQGNSA. The CDR3, as DNA: TGTGCCAGCAGTGATGGACAGGAGTACGAGCAGTACTTC. This translates into CASSDGQEYEQYF.

This clonotype was counted a few times. The chain employs TRBV2 and TRBJ2-1, with D uncertain. The CDR3 is made up of 12 amino acids. From germline, CDR1 is SNHLY and CDR2 FYNNEI. The V and J ends lost 7 bases and 7 bases respectively, with 11 bases between them. The CDR3 DNA reads TGTGCCAGCACCCATTTAAGTAATGAGCAGTTCTTC. Encoded protein: CASTHLSNEQFF. The variable domain in full, with the rest retrieved from reference TRBV2 and TRBJ2-1, is EPEVTQTPSHQVTQMGQEVILRCVPISNHLYFYWYRQILGQKVEFLVSFYNNEISEKSEIFDDQFSVERPDGSNFTLKIRSTKLEDSAMYFCASTHLSNEQFFGPGTRLTVL.